These 27 T cell receptor beta chains originate from one sample sequenced in a study of blood T cell repertoires in COVID-19. Only in-frame clones appear in the TCRdb table, and some are missing; sequencing was by immunoSEQ multiplex PCR. This sample yields roughly 670,000 clones, of which 80% to 90% are seen a single time; 0.2% to 0.3% belongs to the top ten. Sequences were obtained from peripheral blood. The receptor source for this set is a woman aged 18 to 35 with acute or convalescent COVID-19.

This clone was detected only once. V gene TRBV7-8 combines with J gene TRBJ2-7; 7 nucleotides align to TRBD2. Germline assignment: CDR1 SGHVS and CDR2 FQNEAQ. The CDR3 contains 18 residues. The V and J ends lost 4 bases and 2 bases, in that order; junction bases with no gene match: 17. CDR3 nucleotides: TGTGCCAGCAGCTCCGTGGGCAGCGGGGATTTGGGTCCCTACGAGCAGTACTTC. Translating it yields CASSSVGSGDLGPYEQYF.

The chain employs TRBV27 and TRBJ2-3, with TRBD1 matching 9 bases. Germline CDR1 is MNHEY and CDR2 is SMNVEV (reference sequence). The CDR3 contains 15 residues. The V gene end was trimmed by 5 bases and the J gene end by 1 base; junction bases not matched to a gene: 4. The CDR3 region has the DNA TGTGCCAGCAGTCTCACAGGGGGCGGCACAGATACGCAGTATTTT. It specifies CASSLTGGGTDTQYF.

The DNA for the CDR3 is TGTGCCAGCAGCTTCCCCGTCAGGGGACCTAATGAAAAACTGTTTTTT. This translates into CASSFPVRGPNEKLFF. The chain uses TRBV7-2 and TRBJ1-4; D perhaps matches TRBD1 (6 bases). The germline V gene has CDR1 SGHTA and CDR2 FQGNSA. The germline V and J ends were trimmed by 3 bases and 3 bases, with 14 bases remaining between them. The CDR3 has 16 amino acids.

This chain connects TRBV13 to TRBJ2-7; TRBD1 agrees at 9 bases. Germline V gene sequence: CDR1 PRHDT, CDR2 FYEKMQ (reference sequence). CDR3 length equals 17 residues. Germline trimming cut 5 bases from V and 3 bases from J; bases unmatched to any gene: 14. In nucleotides, the CDR3 is TGTGCCAGCAGCGTCCTCACGTCGGGACAGGGTCGCTACGAGCAGTACTTC. It translates to CASSVLTSGQGRYEQYF. Based on the CDR3 plus reference TRBV13 and TRBJ2-7, the full variable domain is AAGVIQSPRHLIKEKRETATLKCYPIPRHDTVYWYQQGPGQDPQFLISFYEKMQSDKGSIPDRFSAQQFSDYHSELNMSSLELGDSALYFCASSVLTSGQGRYEQYFGPGTRLTVT.

The chain joins TRBV7-7 to TRBJ1-5; D is ambiguous. Looked up from germline, CDR1 is SSHAT and CDR2 is FNYEAQ (reference sequence). V shed 8 bases and J shed 2 bases, with 13 bases lying between them. The CDR3 loop spans 14 amino acids. The CDR3 DNA sequence: TGTGCCAGCCGCTCGAGGGATGGCAATCAGCCCCAGCATTTT. It translates to CASRSRDGNQPQHF. The whole variable domain, filled in from reference TRBV7-7 and TRBJ1-5, reads GAGVSQSPRYKVTKRGQDVTLRCDPISSHATLYWYQQALGQGPEFLTYFNYEAQPDKSGLPSDRFSAERPEGSISTLTIQRTEQRDSAMYRCASRSRDGNQPQHFGDGTRLSIL.

This chain uses TRBV15 with TRBJ2-1, with D possibly TRBD1 on 6 matching bases. The CDR3 is 16 amino acids. Trimming left V 5 bases short and J 0 bases short, with 14 bases between. Per the germline V gene, CDR1 is LNHNV and CDR2 is YYDKDF (reference sequence). CDR3 nucleotide sequence: TGTGCCACCAGCGTTAGGGGGTACAGCTCCTACAATGAGCAGTTCTTC. Translation: CATSVRGYSSYNEQFF.

J is TRBJ2-7 and V is TRBV18; 7 nucleotides match TRBD1. From germline, CDR1 is KGHSH and CDR2 LQKENI. V shed 5 bases, J shed 2 bases, and the junction held 9 bases outside the gene matches. CDR3 length equals 15 residues. Here the CDR3 reads CASSAGQGVAYEQYF. The DNA for the CDR3 is TGTGCCAGCTCAGCCGGGCAGGGGGTCGCCTACGAGCAGTACTTC.

This clone was seen only once. Other DNA sequences within the sample encode an identical CDR3. This sequence joins TRBV5-1 and TRBJ1-3; D not resolved. Germline CDR1 is SGHRS and CDR2 is YFSETQ. This CDR3 is 14 amino acids long. Trimming took 3 bases from V and 1 from J, leaving 8 bases between them. CDR3 amino acids: CASSSEPSGNTIYF. The DNA for the CDR3 is TGCGCCAGCAGCTCGGAGCCATCTGGAAACACCATATATTTT. The entire variable domain, with the rest obtained from reference TRBV5-1 and TRBJ1-3, is as follows: KAGVTQTPRYLIKTRGQQVTLSCSPISGHRSVSWYQQTPGQGLQFLFEYFSETQRNKGNFPGRFSGRQFSNSRSEMNVSTLELGDSALYLCASSSEPSGNTIYFGEGSWLTVV.

The chain has TRBV29-1 and TRBJ2-2, with D tentatively TRBD2 (6 bases). V shed 3 bases and J shed 5 bases, with 16 bases lying between them. In germline, CDR1 is SQVTM, CDR2 ANQGSEA. The CDR3 consists of 15 residues. The chain's CDR3 is CSVEMTGLTTGELFF. The CDR3 bases are TGCAGCGTTGAGATGACGGGACTTACTACCGGGGAGCTGTTTTTT.

The chain combines TRBV12-5 with TRBJ1-2, with 7 bases aligning to TRBD1. The junction had 10 bases not matched to a gene; V was cut back by 2 bases and J by 4 bases. The CDR3 spans 16 residues. In germline, CDR1 is LGHNT, CDR2 FRNRAP. CDR3 sequence reads: CASGLLPPGQTYGYTF. Here the CDR3 DNA reads TGTGCTAGTGGTTTGCTGCCTCCGGGACAGACCTATGGCTACACCTTC.

This sequence joins TRBV25-1 and TRBJ1-2; D is perhaps TRBD1 (5 bases). CDR3 length: 13 amino acids. From germline, CDR1 is MGHDK and CDR2 SYGVNS. V was clipped by 4 bases and J by 2 bases, with 8 bases between them. The CDR3 sequence is CASSADRNYGYTF. The DNA for the CDR3 is TGTGCCAGCAGTGCCGACAGAAACTATGGCTACACCTTC.

The CDR3 sequence: CASSVDSNTEAFF. Written as DNA, the CDR3 is TGTGCCAGCAGCGTAGACTCGAACACTGAAGCTTTCTTT. The rearrangement joins TRBV9 to TRBJ1-1; D remains ambiguous. The V end was cut by 0 bases, the J end by 1 base, with 4 bases between. The length of the CDR3 is 13 residues. Germline V gene data show CDR1 as SGDLS and CDR2 as YYNGEE.

The chain has TRBV7-9 and TRBJ2-7, with 8 bases lining up with TRBD1. With 0 bases clipped from V and 5 bases from J, the junction kept 15 bases outside the gene matches. Per the germline V gene, CDR1 is SEHNR and CDR2 is FQNEAQ (reference sequence). The CDR3 is made up of 18 amino acids. CDR3 loop: CASSLARPDLRGLDEQYF. The DNA for the CDR3 is TGTGCCAGCAGCTTAGCGCGACCGGACCTCAGGGGGCTCGACGAGCAGTACTTC.

The V call is TRBV19, the J call TRBJ1-6, with a tentative D call TRBD1 (6 bases). Germline V gene lookup returns CDR1 LNHDA and CDR2 SQIVND (reference sequence). This CDR3 contains 14 residues. V was pared by 6 bases and J by 9 bases, with 15 bases between. This CDR3 reads CASRVRDIRSPLHF. The CDR3 coding sequence is TGTGCCAGTAGGGTCCGGGACATTCGTTCACCCCTCCACTTT. Full variable domain (outside the CDR3, taken from reference TRBV19 and TRBJ1-6): DGGITQSPKYLFRKEGQNVTLSCEQNLNHDAMYWYRQDPGQGLRLIYYSQIVNDFQKGDIAEGYSVSREKKESFPLTVTSAQKNPTAFYLCASRVRDIRSPLHFGNGTRLTVT.

This sequence joins TRBV9 and TRBJ1-1, with TRBD1 matching 9 bases. Germline CDR1 SGDLS, CDR2 YYNGEE. CDR3 length: 16 amino acids. J gave up 5 bases and V 3 bases, and 11 bases lay outside the gene matches. The chain's CDR3 is CASSAPGTGNRTEAFF. The CDR3 bases are TGTGCCAGCAGCGCACCCGGGACAGGGAATAGGACTGAAGCTTTCTTT.

The rearrangement links TRBV5-1 to TRBJ1-2; 7 positions agree with TRBD1. This CDR3 is 16 amino acids long. Germline V lookup: CDR1 SGHRS, CDR2 YFSETQ. V shed 2 bases, J shed 7 bases, and the junction held 14 bases outside the gene matches. CDR3 amino acids: CASSFLGGGEGSGYTF. The CDR3 DNA sequence: TGCGCCAGCAGCTTCCTTGGAGGGGGCGAAGGTTCTGGCTACACCTTC.

A remark on this clone: Other DNA sequences in the same sample also yield this CDR3. The rearrangement joins TRBV6-5 to TRBJ1-2; no clear D gene. This CDR3 has 14 amino acids. CDR1 is MNHEY and CDR2 is SVGAGI in the germline V gene. Trimming took off 0 bases at V and 8 bases at J, with 13 bases between the two ends. The CDR3, as DNA: TGTGCCAGCAGTTACTCGACGGGGTTAGGGGGCTACACCTTC. This translates into CASSYSTGLGGYTF.

V is TRBV19 and J is TRBJ1-1; 9 bases fit TRBD1. Germline assignment: CDR1 LNHDA and CDR2 SQIVND (reference sequence). The CDR3 is 16 residues long. V lost 4 bases to trimming and J lost 4 bases; unmatched junction nucleotides: 10. The DNA for the CDR3 is TGTGCCAGTAGTACTTGGACAGGGGAAATGAGCACTGAAGCTTTCTTT. As protein: CASSTWTGEMSTEAFF.

The rearrangement links TRBV5-4 to TRBJ2-7, with 8 bases fitting TRBD1. From germline, CDR1 is SGHNT and CDR2 YYREEE (reference sequence). The CDR3 is made up of 13 amino acids. Trimming removed 4 bases from V and 7 bases from J; junction bases left unmatched: 7. CDR3 sequence (DNA): TGTGCCAGCAGCCAAGACAGGGGTTGGGAGCAGTACTTC. Residues: CASSQDRGWEQYF.

V and J are TRBV27 and TRBJ1-1; D is ambiguous. The CDR3 totals 13 residues. Germline V gene sequence: CDR1 MNHEY, CDR2 SMNVEV (reference sequence). The ends were cut back, 5 bases at V and 6 bases at J, with 13 bases in the middle. As DNA, the CDR3 is TGTGCCAGCAGTAAACTGGGCCCTCCTGAAGCTTTCTTT. Translating gives CASSKLGPPEAFF.

The rearrangement links TRBV5-1 to TRBJ1-3; TRBD1 matches at 7 bases. V gave up 0 bases and J gave up 0 bases; unmatched junction bases: 3. This CDR3 is 16 amino acids long. Germline V gene data show CDR1 as SGHRS and CDR2 as YFSETQ. In DNA, the CDR3 is TGCGCCAGCAGCTTGGGGGACAGAAACTCTGGAAACACCATATATTTT. Translation: CASSLGDRNSGNTIYF.

The chain employs TRBV29-1 and TRBJ2-2, with D perhaps matching TRBD1 (5 bases). Trimming shortened V by 4 bases and J by 4 bases, and 10 bases separated the two germline ends. This CDR3 comprises 13 residues. Germline V gene lookup returns CDR1 SQVTM and CDR2 ANQGSEA. The CDR3 sequence: CSVVRQSTGELFF. The CDR3 bases are TGCAGCGTTGTGCGACAGAGCACCGGGGAGCTGTTTTTT.

V gene TRBV20-1 combines with J gene TRBJ2-7, with TRBD1 as a possible D gene (5 bases). The CDR3 consists of 11 residues. The germline V and J ends were trimmed by 6 bases and 3 bases, with 9 bases remaining between them. Germline CDR1 reads DFQATT; CDR2 reads SNEGSKA (reference sequence). The CDR3 region has the DNA TGCAGTGCGCCTGACAGCTACGAGCAGTACTTC. This codes for CSAPDSYEQYF.

This chain connects TRBV30 to TRBJ1-4; D not resolved. The CDR3 totals 11 residues. From germline, CDR1 is GTSNPN and CDR2 SVGIG (reference sequence). V was cut by 1 base and J by 7 bases, with 4 bases left in between. The CDR3 DNA sequence: TGTGCCTGGAGTGGGAGTGAAAAACTGTTTTTT. Translated, it gives CAWSGSEKLFF.

This clone appeared a few times. The rearrangement joins TRBV12-3 or TRBV12-4 to TRBJ1-1; D is ambiguous. The CDR3 has 12 residues. Trimming pared 6 bases from V and 2 bases from J, leaving 7 bases between. The CDR3 loop reads CASRTVNTEAFF. In nucleotides, the CDR3 is TGTGCCAGCAGAACAGTAAACACTGAAGCTTTCTTT.

The chain links TRBV6-1 to TRBJ2-5, with D unclear. CDR1 is MNHNS and CDR2 is SASEGT in the germline V gene. This CDR3 is built from 15 residues. Trimming removed 1 base from V and 5 bases from J, with 14 bases in between. The CDR3 region has the DNA TGTGCCAGCAGTGAAGTTCTCGGGTTCATCGAGACCCAGTACTTC. Translated, it gives CASSEVLGFIETQYF.

The CDR3 region is CASSGGTATFEKLFF. The CDR3 nucleotides are TGTGCCAGCAGCGGCGGGACCGCGACTTTTGAAAAACTGTTTTTT. The chain carries TRBV7-9 and TRBJ1-4, with D perhaps matching TRBD1 (5 bases). Trimming cost V 5 bases and J 7 bases, with 17 bases left between them. Germline-derived CDR1 and CDR2 are SEHNR and FQNEAQ (reference sequence). This CDR3 has 15 amino acids. The variable domain in full, with the rest retrieved from reference TRBV7-9 and TRBJ1-4, is DTGVSQNPRHKITKRGQNVTFRCDPISEHNRLYWYRQTLGQGPEFLTYFQNEAQLEKSRLLSDRFSAERPKGSFSTLEIQRTEQGDSAMYLCASSGGTATFEKLFFGSGTQLSVL.